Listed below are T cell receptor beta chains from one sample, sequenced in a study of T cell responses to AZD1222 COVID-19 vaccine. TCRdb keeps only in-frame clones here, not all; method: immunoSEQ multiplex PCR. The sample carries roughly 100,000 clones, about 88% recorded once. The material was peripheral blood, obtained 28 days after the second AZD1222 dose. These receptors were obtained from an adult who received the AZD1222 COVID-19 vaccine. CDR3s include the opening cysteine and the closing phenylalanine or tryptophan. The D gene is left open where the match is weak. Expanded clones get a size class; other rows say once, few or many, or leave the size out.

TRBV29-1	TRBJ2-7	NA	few	CSVVLGSGTYEQYF	TGCAGCGTTGTCCTGGGGTCAGGGACGTACGAGCAGTACTTC
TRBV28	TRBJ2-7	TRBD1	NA	CASSFPPPSKGAVYEQYF	TGTGCCAGCAGTTTCCCGCCCCCTTCAAAGGGGGCGGTCTACGAGCAGTACTTC
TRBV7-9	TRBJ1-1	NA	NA	CASSSGRVAEAFF	TGTGCCAGCAGCTCAGGGAGGGTAGCTGAAGCTTTCTTT
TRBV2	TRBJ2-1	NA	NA	CASSGTTKDVNWHEQFF	TGTGCCAGCAGTGGTACGACCAAGGACGTAAACTGGCATGAGCAGTTCTTC
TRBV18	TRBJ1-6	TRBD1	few	CASSINRGPDSPLHF	TGTGCCAGCTCAATTAACAGGGGGCCTGATTCACCCCTCCACTTT
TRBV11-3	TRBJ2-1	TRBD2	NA	CASSQQGELAGNEQFF	TGTGCCAGCAGCCAGCAGGGGGAACTAGCGGGCAATGAGCAGTTCTTC
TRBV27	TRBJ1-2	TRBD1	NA	CASSSTGAGYTF	TGTGCCAGCAGTTCGACAGGGGCCGGCTACACCTTC
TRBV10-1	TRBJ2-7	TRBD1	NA	CASSGDRGSYEQYF	TGCGCCAGCAGTGGGGACAGGGGCTCCTACGAGCAGTACTTC
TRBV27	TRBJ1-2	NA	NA	CASSLNGPRGYTF	TGTGCCAGCAGTTTGAATGGCCCCAGGGGCTACACCTTC
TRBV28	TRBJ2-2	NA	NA	CASSSPGLNTGELFF	TGTGCCAGCAGTTCCCCAGGATTGAACACCGGGGAGCTGTTTTTT
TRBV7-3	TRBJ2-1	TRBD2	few	CASSPGLAGDEQFF	TGTGCCAGCAGCCCAGGACTAGCGGGAGATGAGCAGTTCTTC
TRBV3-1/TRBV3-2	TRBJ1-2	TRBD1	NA	CASSQSQTGRGGYTF	TGTGCCAGCAGCCAGAGCCAGACAGGGAGGGGTGGCTACACCTTC
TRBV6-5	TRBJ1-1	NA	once	CASSYSSGVPNTEAFF	TGTGCCAGCAGTTATAGTTCTGGGGTCCCGAACACTGAAGCTTTCTTT
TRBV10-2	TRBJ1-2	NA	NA	CASSDRQKLNYGYTF	TGCGCCAGCAGCGACCGACAGAAGCTAAACTATGGCTACACCTTC
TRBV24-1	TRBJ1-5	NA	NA	CATSDAGLSNQPQHF	TGTGCCACCAGTGATGCGGGGTTATCTAATCAGCCCCAGCATTTT
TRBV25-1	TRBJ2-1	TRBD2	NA	CASSEAGGINNEQFF	TGTGCCAGCAGTGAGGCGGGAGGGATTAACAATGAGCAGTTCTTC
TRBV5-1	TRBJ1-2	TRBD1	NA	CASSLDGTGGLWYGYTF	TGCGCCAGCAGCCTCGACGGGACAGGGGGATTGTGGTATGGCTACACCTTC
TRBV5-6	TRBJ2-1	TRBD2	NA	CASSLLAGVYNEQFF	TGTGCCAGCAGCTTACTAGCGGGAGTCTACAATGAGCAGTTCTTC
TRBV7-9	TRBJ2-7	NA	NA	CASSLASAGYEQYF	TGTGCCAGCAGCTTAGCATCGGCGGGATACGAGCAGTACTTC
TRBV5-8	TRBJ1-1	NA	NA	CASRSPAGFAFF	TGTGCCAGCAGAAGCCCCGCAGGTTTTGCTTTCTTT
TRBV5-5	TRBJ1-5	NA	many	CASSFRQGSNQPQHF	TGTGCCAGCAGCTTTAGGCAGGGCTCGAATCAGCCCCAGCATTTT
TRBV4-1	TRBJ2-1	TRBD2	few	CASSQDSRLAVYNEQFF	TGCGCCAGCAGCCAAGATTCGAGACTAGCGGTTTACAATGAGCAGTTCTTC
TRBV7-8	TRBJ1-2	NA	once	CASSLTRGIPYGYTF	TGTGCCAGCAGCCTCACCAGGGGCATCCCCTATGGCTACACCTTC
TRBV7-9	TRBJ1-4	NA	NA	CASSSGPRGEKLFF	TGTGCCAGCAGCTCGGGACCTAGGGGAGAAAAACTGTTTTTT
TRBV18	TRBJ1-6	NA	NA	CASSRAGAQNSPLHF	TGTGCCAGCTCACGAGCAGGGGCGCAGAATTCACCCCTCCACTTT
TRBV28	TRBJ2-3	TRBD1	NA	CASSRTGTGTDTQYF	TGTGCCAGCAGTCGGACAGGGACCGGCACAGATACGCAGTATTTT
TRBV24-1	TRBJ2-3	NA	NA	CATSGSSGLLSTDTQYF	TGTGCCACCAGTGGGAGTTCGGGGTTACTGTCTACAGATACGCAGTATTTT
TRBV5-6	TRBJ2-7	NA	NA	CASSLALGYEQYF	TGTGCCAGCAGCTTAGCCTTAGGCTACGAGCAGTACTTC
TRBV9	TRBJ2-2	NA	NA	CASSVVTSTGELFF	TGTGCCAGCAGCGTAGTGACGTCCACCGGGGAGCTGTTTTTT
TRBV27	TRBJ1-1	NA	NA	CASSSGDTEAFF	TGTGCCAGCAGTTCGGGGGACACTGAAGCTTTCTTT
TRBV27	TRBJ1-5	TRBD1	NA	CASSRDRDRPQHF	TGTGCCAGCAGTCGGGACAGGGATAGGCCCCAGCATTTT
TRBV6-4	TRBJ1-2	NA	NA	CASSGPLEAYGYTF	TGTGCCAGCAGTGGCCCCCTCGAGGCCTATGGCTACACCTTC
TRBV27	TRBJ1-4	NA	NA	CASSLLAGVRDGEKLFF	TGTGCCAGCAGTTTATTGGCCGGCGTCCGGGACGGCGAAAAACTGTTTTTT
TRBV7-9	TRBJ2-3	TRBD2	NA	CASSLGRGLATDTQYF	TGTGCCAGCAGCTTAGGAAGAGGACTAGCGACAGATACGCAGTATTTT
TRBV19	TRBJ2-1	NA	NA	CASSSHPQFF	TGTGCCAGTAGTAGCCACCCTCAGTTCTTC
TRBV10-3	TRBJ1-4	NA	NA	CAISESGQPNEKLFF	TGTGCCATCAGTGAGTCGGGTCAGCCTAATGAAAAACTGTTTTTT
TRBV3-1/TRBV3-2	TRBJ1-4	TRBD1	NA	CASSLTGGQEKLFF	TGTGCCAGCAGCTTGACAGGGGGGCAAGAAAAACTGTTTTTT
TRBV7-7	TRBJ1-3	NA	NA	CASSPELFYSGNTIYF	TGTGCCAGCAGCCCCGAACTGTTTTACTCTGGAAACACCATATATTTT
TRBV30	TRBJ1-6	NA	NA	CAWREGQLPGSPLHF	TGTGCCTGGAGGGAAGGCCAGTTGCCTGGCTCACCCCTCCACTTT
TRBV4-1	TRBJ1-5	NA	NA	CASSPDSSNQPQHF	TGCGCCAGCAGCCCCGACAGTAGCAATCAGCCCCAGCATTTT